Listed here is a single TCR beta chain. This CDR3 has 15 residues. V lost 4 bases and J 0 bases, leaving 9 bases between the germline ends. Per the germline V gene, CDR1 is ENHRY and CDR2 is SYGVKD. Repertoires were generated with immunoSEQ multiplex PCR, while TCRdb's copy carries only in-frame clones and drops some. The table has about 46,000 clones, 83% seen once. The data derive from a study of blood T cell repertoires in COVID-19. Sequenced: peripheral blood. This sequence was found in a woman aged 80 or over with acute or convalescent COVID-19. This rearrangement joins TRBV10-3 to TRBJ2-2, with D possibly being TRBD2 (7 bases). The CDR3 nucleotides read TGTGCCATCAGTGCGGGGGGCGCGAACACCGGGGAGCTGTTTTTT. This sequence encodes CAISAGGANTGELFF.